One sample yielded the 29 T cell receptor beta chains listed below, sequenced in a study of CD8+ T cells in alopecia areata. The treatment denotes: oral pan-JAK inhibitor, 5-10 mg twice daily. Reverse transcribed after extraction, RNA yielded cDNA as the sequencing template. Assay used: immunoSEQ multiplex PCR; TCRdb lists only in-frame clones, some missing. The sample includes a few hundred thousand clones, 60% seen only once; the top ten take 0.75% to 0.95%. This specimen was CD4+ T cells sorted from blood, taken at week 52, from a patient treated with tofacitinib. These receptors were obtained from a human donor with alopecia areata.

V usage is TRBV19 and J usage is TRBJ2-2; D gene unclear. V was clipped by 1 base and J by 7 bases, with 4 bases between them. Per the germline V gene, CDR1 is LNHDA and CDR2 is SQIVND (reference sequence). The CDR3 runs to 12 residues. CDR3 sequence reads: CASSIGVGELFF. CDR3 nucleotide sequence: TGTGCCAGTAGTATAGGGGTCGGGGAGCTGTTTTTT. The variable domain in full, with the rest retrieved from reference TRBV19 and TRBJ2-2, is DGGITQSPKYLFRKEGQNVTLSCEQNLNHDAMYWYRQDPGQGLRLIYYSQIVNDFQKGDIAEGYSVSREKKESFPLTVTSAQKNPTAFYLCASSIGVGELFFGEGSRLTVL.

Only a few counts were recorded for this clone. The chain uses TRBV29-1 and TRBJ1-2; a possible D gene is TRBD1 (5 bases). The CDR3 has 14 amino acids. The V end was cut by 1 base, the J end by 7 bases, with 16 bases between. Germline CDR1 is SQVTM and CDR2 is ANQGSEA. The CDR3 protein is CSVEGGTGVVGYTF. CDR3 DNA: TGCAGCGTTGAAGGAGGAACGGGGGTAGTTGGCTACACCTTC.

This sequence joins TRBV6-5 and TRBJ1-5; possibly TRBD1 for D (5 bases). V was clipped by 7 bases and J by 0 bases, with 7 bases between them. Germline CDR1 reads MNHEY; CDR2 reads SVGAGI. The CDR3 sequence is 13 residues long. The CDR3, as DNA: TGTGCCAGCAAGGGGTCTAGCAATCAGCCCCAGCATTTT. Its protein is CASKGSSNQPQHF.

This clone was counted a few times. V and J are TRBV6-1 and TRBJ2-7; D remains unclear. V dropped 7 bases and J dropped 5 bases, with 18 bases sitting between them. Germline V lookup: CDR1 MNHNS, CDR2 SASEGT. The CDR3 is 14 amino acids. The CDR3 reads CASIRVSPPDEQYF. The CDR3 DNA follows: TGTGCCAGCATCCGGGTCTCCCCGCCGGACGAGCAGTACTTC.

V is TRBV7-3 and J is TRBJ2-3; the D gene is possibly TRBD1 (6 bases). CDR1 and CDR2 (germline): SGHTA, FQGTGA. The V end lost 5 bases, the J end lost 3 bases, and 12 bases lay between the germline ends. The CDR3 covers 14 residues. The CDR3 loop reads CASSPDRFTDTQYF. The CDR3 DNA follows: TGTGCCAGCAGCCCCGACAGGTTTACAGATACGCAGTATTTT. The full variable domain, its missing parts supplied by reference TRBV7-3 and TRBJ2-3, is GAGVSQTPSNKVTEKGKYVELRCDPISGHTALYWYRQSLGQGPEFLIYFQGTGAADDSGLPNDRFFAVRPEGSVSTLKIQRTERGDSAVYLCASSPDRFTDTQYFGPGTRLTVL.

The chain combines TRBV30 with TRBJ2-4; D uncertain. CDR1 GTSNPN and CDR2 SVGIG come from the germline V gene (reference sequence). This CDR3 region has 16 residues. V lost 0 bases and J lost 0, with 12 bases in between. The CDR3, as DNA: TGTGCCTGGAGTGTACCCGGTAGCCTAGCCAAAAACATTCAGTACTTC. Protein: CAWSVPGSLAKNIQYF.

As concerns this clone: One end of the junction does not line up with germline, which may come from a read error. The chain combines TRBV7-7 with TRBJ2-5; 7 bases line up with TRBD1. CDR1 and CDR2 (germline): SSHAT, FNYEAQ (reference sequence). The CDR3 is 16 amino acids. CDR3 amino acids: CASSSGQLLTAEAQYF. CDR3 sequence (DNA): TGTGCTAGCAGCTCGGGACAGCTTCTCACAGCAGAGGCCCAGTACTTC.

The table lists this clone with a few counts. The chain combines TRBV19 with TRBJ1-1, with 9 bases identical to TRBD1. The CDR3 covers 18 residues. V lost 6 bases and J lost 1; bases outside the gene matches: 15. The germline CDR1 and CDR2 sequences are LNHDA and SQIVND (reference sequence). CDR3 sequence (DNA): TGTGCCAGTAGGATCACAGGGGGCAGCGCTACCCAGAACACTGAAGCTTTCTTT. This translates into CASRITGGSATQNTEAFF. The full variable domain, completed using reference TRBV19 and TRBJ1-1, is DGGITQSPKYLFRKEGQNVTLSCEQNLNHDAMYWYRQDPGQGLRLIYYSQIVNDFQKGDIAEGYSVSREKKESFPLTVTSAQKNPTAFYLCASRITGGSATQNTEAFFGQGTRLTVV.

This sequence joins TRBV7-3 and TRBJ2-3; maybe TRBD1 (6 bases). Germline V gene sequence: CDR1 SGHTA, CDR2 FQGTGA. The CDR3 contains 13 residues. V dropped 2 bases and J dropped 4 bases, with 7 bases sitting between them. Written as DNA, the CDR3 is TGTGCCAGCAGCTTACCAGGGGCAGATACGCAGTATTTT. Amino acids: CASSLPGADTQYF. Variable domain in full (rest from reference TRBV7-3 and TRBJ2-3): GAGVSQTPSNKVTEKGKYVELRCDPISGHTALYWYRQSLGQGPEFLIYFQGTGAADDSGLPNDRFFAVRPEGSVSTLKIQRTERGDSAVYLCASSLPGADTQYFGPGTRLTVL.

This chain joins TRBV4-1 and TRBJ1-2; unclear D gene. The CDR3 extends over 12 amino acids. The germline V and J ends were trimmed by 1 base and 11 bases, with 11 bases remaining between them. Germline-derived CDR1 and CDR2 are MGHRA and YSYEKL. The CDR3 spells CASSQVLGPYTF. The CDR3 DNA reads as TGCGCCAGCAGCCAAGTTCTTGGCCCGTACACCTTC.

The table lists this clone with a few counts. DNA of the CDR3: TGCGCCAGCAGCTTGAGGGCTAACGGCGAGCAGTACTTC. This sequence encodes CASSLRANGEQYF. The chain combines TRBV5-1 with TRBJ2-7; D is uncertain. Germline CDR1 SGHRS, CDR2 YFSETQ. Trimming cost V 1 base and J 6 bases, with 11 bases left between them. The CDR3 loop spans 13 amino acids.

This clone came up once. This chain links TRBV6-5 with TRBJ1-2, with 8 bases aligning to TRBD1. The CDR3 spans 15 residues. The V segment lost 2 bases and the J segment 7 bases; nucleotides outside the gene matches: 9. Looked up from germline, CDR1 is MNHEY and CDR2 is SVGAGI. CDR3 in amino acids: CASSYQLQGASGYTF. CDR3 coding DNA: TGTGCCAGCAGTTACCAACTTCAGGGGGCGAGTGGCTACACCTTC.

V and J are TRBV7-2 and TRBJ2-1, with D perhaps matching TRBD2 (5 bases). Germline V lookup: CDR1 SGHTA, CDR2 FQGNSA. V was shortened by 5 bases and J by 2 bases, with 10 bases between the two germline ends. CDR3 length: 14 amino acids. CDR3 DNA sequence: TGTGCCAGCAGCCTCGGGCGGGCCTACAATGAGCAGTTCTTC. It translates to CASSLGRAYNEQFF. Full variable domain (remainder filled in from reference TRBV7-2 and TRBJ2-1): GAGVSQSPSNKVTEKGKDVELRCDPISGHTALYWYRQSLGQGLEFLIYFQGNSAPDKSGLPSDRFSAERTGGSVSTLTIQRTQQEDSAVYLCASSLGRAYNEQFFGPGTRLTVL.

This clone was observed a few times. This chain joins TRBV7-9 and TRBJ2-1, with D unresolved. This CDR3 comprises 12 residues. Germline V gene sequence: CDR1 SEHNR, CDR2 FQNEAQ (reference sequence). The V gene lost 5 bases and the J gene lost 14 bases, with 16 bases spanning the gap. CDR3 amino acids: CASSPQAYMEFF. The CDR3 DNA follows: TGTGCCAGCAGCCCGCAGGCGTATATGGAGTTCTTC.

CDR3 protein: CAWSVRGPSNQPQHF. In nucleotides, the CDR3 is TGTGCCTGGAGTGTCAGGGGGCCGAGCAATCAGCCCCAGCATTTT. V is TRBV30 and J is TRBJ1-5, with TRBD1 matching over 8 bases. V lost 0 bases and J lost 1; bases outside the gene matches: 2. The CDR3 has 15 amino acids. Germline CDR1 GTSNPN, CDR2 SVGIG (reference sequence).

This clone was recorded only once. The rearrangement links TRBV4-3 to TRBJ2-7, with 10 nucleotides matching TRBD1. This CDR3 has 15 amino acids. Trimming at V came to 2 bases and at J to 6 bases, leaving 7 bases not matched to a gene. Germline values: CDR1 LGHNA, CDR2 YSLEER. CDR3 sequence: CASSQLPGQGFEQYF. The CDR3 coding sequence is TGCGCCAGCAGCCAACTCCCGGGACAGGGGTTCGAGCAGTACTTC.

Concerning this clone: The same CDR3 arises from other DNA sequences in this sample as well. The chain is built from TRBV7-9 and TRBJ2-1; D is tentatively TRBD1 or TRBD2 (6 bases each). V shed 2 bases and J shed 8 bases, with 7 bases lying between them. Per the germline V gene, CDR1 is SEHNR and CDR2 is FQNEAQ (reference sequence). The CDR3 loop spans 12 amino acids. In DNA, the CDR3 is TGTGCCAGCAGCTTAAGGGGGGATGAGCAGTTCTTC. Residues: CASSLRGDEQFF.

About this clone itself: The identical CDR3 is also encoded by other nucleotide sequences in the sample. This rearrangement joins TRBV29-1 to TRBJ2-2, with D unclear. Germline-derived CDR1 and CDR2 are SQVTM and ANQGSEA. CDR3 length: 12 residues. Trimming took 4 bases from V and 0 from J, leaving 3 bases between them. The CDR3 bases are TGCAGCGTTGGGGCGAACACCGGGGAGCTGTTTTTT. It yields the protein CSVGANTGELFF.

The chain combines TRBV7-2 with TRBJ2-3; D ambiguous. Trimming took 4 bases from V and 6 from J, leaving 14 bases between them. Looked up from germline, CDR1 is SGHTA and CDR2 is FQGNSA. The CDR3 covers 14 residues. For the CDR3, the DNA is TGTGCCAGCAGCTCCCAGACCGCCAGCGATACGCAGTATTTT. This encodes CASSSQTASDTQYF. The complete variable domain, with remaining parts taken from reference TRBV7-2 and TRBJ2-3, reads GAGVSQSPSNKVTEKGKDVELRCDPISGHTALYWYRQSLGQGLEFLIYFQGNSAPDKSGLPSDRFSAERTGGSVSTLTIQRTQQEDSAVYLCASSSQTASDTQYFGPGTRLTVL.

The sample holds a few counts of this clone. V usage is TRBV7-2 and J usage is TRBJ2-7, with 10 bases fitting TRBD1. The CDR3 is 15 amino acids. Germline V gene lookup returns CDR1 SGHTA and CDR2 FQGNSA. V lost 5 bases, J lost 2 bases, and 6 bases stayed unmatched. The CDR3 DNA reads TGTGCCAGCAGCACCCAGGGACAGGGGACCTACGAGCAGTACTTC. Its translation: CASSTQGQGTYEQYF.

The rearrangement joins TRBV15 to TRBJ1-2, with D possibly TRBD1 on 6 matching bases. CDR3 length equals 15 residues. V lost 1 base and J lost 4, with 13 bases in between. Germline V lookup: CDR1 LNHNV, CDR2 YYDKDF (reference sequence). CDR3 sequence reads: CATSRGGGRGYGYTF. Written as DNA, the CDR3 is TGTGCCACCAGCAGAGGAGGGGGACGTGGCTATGGCTACACCTTC. The whole variable domain, filled in from reference TRBV15 and TRBJ1-2, reads DAMVIQNPRYQVTQFGKPVTLSCSQTLNHNVMYWYQQKSSQAPKLLFHYYDKDFNNEADTPDNFQSRRPNTSFCFLDIRSPGLGDTAMYLCATSRGGGRGYGYTFGSGTRLTVV.

The chain joins TRBV10-2 to TRBJ2-2, with D perhaps TRBD1 (6 bases). CDR1 WSHSY and CDR2 SAAADI come from the germline V gene. V dropped 6 bases and J dropped 1 base, with 6 bases sitting between them. The CDR3 runs to 13 residues. CDR3 DNA sequence: TGCGCCAGCAGACAGGGGAACACCGGGGAGCTGTTTTTT. This sequence encodes CASRQGNTGELFF.

This chain connects TRBV18 to TRBJ1-1, with 7 bases that match TRBD1. Germline V gene data show CDR1 as KGHSH and CDR2 as LQKENI. This CDR3 spans 14 amino acids. The junction had 4 bases not matched to a gene; V was cut back by 2 bases and J by 4 bases. The CDR3 is CASSPSGGSTEAFF. CDR3 nucleotide sequence: TGTGCCAGCTCACCATCAGGGGGGAGCACTGAAGCTTTCTTT.

A single count supports this clone. This chain connects TRBV30 to TRBJ1-1; TRBD1 might be the D (5 bases). CDR1 is GTSNPN, CDR2 SVGIG, per germline (reference sequence). V lost 4 bases and J lost 8, with 8 bases in between. The CDR3 is 10 amino acids. Here the CDR3 DNA reads TGTGCCTGGATCGCAGGGGAAGCTTTCTTT. It specifies CAWIAGEAFF.

The J gene is TRBJ2-7, the V gene TRBV7-8, with D unresolved. The germline gives CDR1 SGHVS, CDR2 FQNEAQ. V shed 0 bases and J shed 7 bases, with 7 bases lying between them. The CDR3 length is 12 residues. The CDR3 loop is CASSLANREQYF. For the CDR3, the DNA is TGTGCCAGCAGCTTAGCCAATAGAGAGCAGTACTTC.

The chain uses TRBV29-1 and TRBJ1-2; no firm D call. The CDR3 is made up of 13 amino acids. Germline CDR1 reads SQVTM; CDR2 reads ANQGSEA. With 7 bases removed from V and 5 bases from J, the gap between germline ends came to 17 bases. As DNA, the CDR3 is TGCAGCGCCACGGAAGGCGCGGGGTATGGCTACACCTTC. Its protein product is CSATEGAGYGYTF.

The gene calls are TRBV2 and TRBJ2-5, with D unresolved. Germline lookup yields CDR1 SNHLY and CDR2 FYNNEI. CDR3 length equals 13 residues. The V gene lost 3 bases and the J gene lost 2 bases, with 7 bases spanning the gap. For the CDR3, the DNA is TGTGCCAGCAGTGACGGCGGACAAGAGACCCAGTACTTC. Amino acids: CASSDGGQETQYF. The full variable domain, with the rest looked up from reference TRBV2 and TRBJ2-5, is EPEVTQTPSHQVTQMGQEVILRCVPISNHLYFYWYRQILGQKVEFLVSFYNNEISEKSEIFDDQFSVERPDGSNFTLKIRSTKLEDSAMYFCASSDGGQETQYFGPGTRLLVL.

The gene calls are TRBV6-5 and TRBJ2-3; 8 bases align to TRBD1. The CDR3 length is 14 residues. Trimming took 9 bases from V and 4 from J; bases not matched to a gene: 9. Germline lookup yields CDR1 MNHEY and CDR2 SVGAGI. In nucleotides, the CDR3 is TGTGCCAGTGCCTTGGCAGGGGGCGCAGATACGCAGTATTTT. It encodes CASALAGGADTQYF.

This clone showed up just a few times. J is TRBJ1-6 and V is TRBV6-6; 7 positions agree with TRBD1. Germline CDR1 MNHNY, CDR2 SVGAGI (reference sequence). CDR3 length: 15 residues. J lost 7 bases, V lost 4 bases, and 7 bases had no gene match. CDR3 sequence (DNA): TGTGCCAGCAGTTCGACAGGGATGGGGAATTCACCCCTCCACTTT. This sequence encodes CASSSTGMGNSPLHF.